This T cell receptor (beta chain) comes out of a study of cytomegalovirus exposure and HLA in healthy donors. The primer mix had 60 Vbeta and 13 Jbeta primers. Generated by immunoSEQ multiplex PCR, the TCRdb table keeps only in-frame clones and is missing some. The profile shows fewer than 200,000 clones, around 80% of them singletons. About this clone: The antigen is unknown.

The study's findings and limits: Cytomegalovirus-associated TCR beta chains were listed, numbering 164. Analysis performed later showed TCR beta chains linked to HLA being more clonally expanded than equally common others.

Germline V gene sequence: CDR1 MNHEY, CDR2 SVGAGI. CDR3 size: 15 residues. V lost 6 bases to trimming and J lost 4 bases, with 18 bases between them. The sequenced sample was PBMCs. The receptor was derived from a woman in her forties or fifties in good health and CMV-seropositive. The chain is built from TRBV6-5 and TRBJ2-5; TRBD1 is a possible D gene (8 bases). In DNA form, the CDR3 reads TGTGCCAGCAGGGGACTTACAGGGGGGGGAGAGACCCAGTACTTC. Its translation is CASRGLTGGGETQYF.